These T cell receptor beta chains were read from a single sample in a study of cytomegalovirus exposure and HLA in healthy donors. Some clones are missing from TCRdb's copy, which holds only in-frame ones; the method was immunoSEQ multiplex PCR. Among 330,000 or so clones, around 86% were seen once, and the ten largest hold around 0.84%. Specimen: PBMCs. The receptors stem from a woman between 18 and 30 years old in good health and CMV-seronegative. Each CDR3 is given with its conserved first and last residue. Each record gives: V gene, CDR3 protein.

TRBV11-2,CASSLDKGGQRNQPQHF
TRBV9,CASSVELPTDTQYF
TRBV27,CASSLASGTDTQYF
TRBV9,CASSTTPGQGSLADTQYF
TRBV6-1,CASRGRENTEAFF
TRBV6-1,CASRDDSPRRPQHF
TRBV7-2,CASRVQGSFQETQYF
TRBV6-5,CASRSTGKGQPQHF
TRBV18,CASSPSTGGVEAFF
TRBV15,CATSRGSVGEKLFF
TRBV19,CASSSRLADYEQYF
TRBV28,CASSFFLGGRTEAFF
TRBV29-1,CSVETGDTGELFF
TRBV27,CASSSPREPQADTQYF
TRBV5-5,CASSPGHQLPYEQYF
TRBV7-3,CASSSASGDTEAFF
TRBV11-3,CASSLESQAGGVFF
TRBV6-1,CASSVLAGWDTGELFF
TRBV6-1,CASSALLFRTSRLYEQYF
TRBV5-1,CASNGGEVGDEQYF
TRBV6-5,CASSYSRQGAYEQYF
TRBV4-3,CASSLGQGDEKLFF
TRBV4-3,CASSQVASGHNEQFF
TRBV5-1,CASSFSYDRGYEQYF
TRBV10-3,CAISATSGRLANTGELFF
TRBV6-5,CASSYSGGTEAFF
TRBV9,CASSVEGGFTDTQYF
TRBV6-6,CASRWDIPNTEAFF
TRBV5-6,CASSFRGSGANVLTF